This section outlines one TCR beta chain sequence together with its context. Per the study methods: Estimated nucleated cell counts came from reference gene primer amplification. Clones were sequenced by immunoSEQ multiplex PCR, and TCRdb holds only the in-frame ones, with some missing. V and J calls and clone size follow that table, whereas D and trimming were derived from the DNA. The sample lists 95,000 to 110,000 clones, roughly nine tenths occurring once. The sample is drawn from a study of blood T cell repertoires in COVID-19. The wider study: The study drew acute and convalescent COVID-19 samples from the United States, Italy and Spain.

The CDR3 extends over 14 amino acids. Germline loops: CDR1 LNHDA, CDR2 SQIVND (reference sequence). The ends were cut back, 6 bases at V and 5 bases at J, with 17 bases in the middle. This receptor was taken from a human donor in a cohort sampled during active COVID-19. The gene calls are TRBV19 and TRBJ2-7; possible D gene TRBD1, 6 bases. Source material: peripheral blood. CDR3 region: CASRKRQELNEQYF. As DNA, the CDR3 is TGTGCCAGTAGGAAGCGACAGGAACTTAACGAGCAGTACTTC.